The 25 T cell receptor beta chains below all came from one sample that was sequenced in a study of T cell clonality in common variable immunodeficiency. TCRdb's copy holds only in-frame clones and misses some; the assay was immunoSEQ multiplex PCR. The table lists about 39,000 clones, with no singletons. Sequenced sample: peripheral blood mononuclear cells. The receptors come from a person aged 18-69 years in good health.

At least ten counts were recorded for this clone. The sequenced fragment ends 3 residues before the CDR3 boundary, so the rest is inferred from the germline J gene. This sequence joins TRBV5-6 and TRBJ1-2, with 7 bases matching TRBD1. The CDR3 sequence is 13 residues long. Trimming at V came to 4 bases and at J to 4 bases, leaving 4 bases not matched to a gene. Germline CDR1 SGHDT, CDR2 YYEEEE. The part of the CDR3 DNA that was read is TGTGCCAGCAGCCCTGGGACAGTCTATGGC. This gives the protein CASSPGTVYG. The full CDR3 protein is CASSPGTVYGYTF.

This clone was seen at least ten times. Read coverage stops 3 residues before the CDR3 terminus; the germline J gene supplies the remainder. J is TRBJ2-1 and V is TRBV20-1; no reliable D call. V was trimmed by 6 bases and J by 0 bases, leaving 12 bases between them. The germline V gene has CDR1 DFQATT and CDR2 SNEGSKA (reference sequence). This CDR3 spans 14 amino acids. CDR3 sequence reads: CSATTWSSYNEQFF. The sequenced part of the CDR3 DNA is TGCAGTGCCACTACCTGGAGCTCCTACAATGAG.

This clone has ten or more counts. The read finishes 3 residues shy of the CDR3 end, and the germline J gene is used to complete it. This chain links TRBV19 with TRBJ2-1, with 8 bases matching TRBD2. The CDR3 is 15 amino acids. The trim removed 7 bases at V and 1 base at J, leaving 6 bases unmatched. The germline gives CDR1 LNHDA, CDR2 SQIVND (reference sequence). The DNA read from the CDR3 is TGTGCCAGTAAGGCCCAGCGGGGGTCCTACAATGAG. Protein product: CASKAQRGSYNE. The complete CDR3 reads CASKAQRGSYNEQFF.

This clone was picked up many times. The CDR3 goes on 3 residues after the read ends, and that part is filled in from the germline J gene. V gene TRBV18 combines with J gene TRBJ2-1, with 7 nucleotides matching TRBD1. The germline CDR1 and CDR2 sequences are KGHSH and LQKENI. The V and J ends lost 2 bases and 6 bases, in that order; junction bases with no gene match: 10. The CDR3 runs to 16 residues. CDR3 region: CASSPGAGGFVNEQFF. The covered CDR3 bases are TGTGCCAGCTCACCAGGGGCAGGGGGATTTGTCAATGAG.

In its sample, this clone was seen many times. The read is 3 residues too short to cover the CDR3 end, so that end is filled in from the germline J gene. V usage is TRBV20-1 and J usage is TRBJ1-5; D might be TRBD1 (6 bases). V was clipped by 3 bases and J by 4 bases, with 10 bases between them. The CDR3 spans 13 residues. Germline values: CDR1 DFQATT, CDR2 SNEGSKA (reference sequence). The part of the CDR3 DNA that was read is TGCAGTGCTAGCGGGACAACGAATCAGCCC. Translated: CSASGTTNQP. The whole CDR3 region reads CSASGTTNQPQHF.

This clone came up many times. Partial CDR3 DNA: TGCGCCAGCAGCTTTCGGACAGGTGAACGAGATGGC. Its translation is CASSFRTGERDG. From start to end, the CDR3 is CASSFRTGERDGYTF. The gene calls are TRBV5-1 and TRBJ1-2; 7 nucleotides agree with TRBD1. The CDR3 end falls 3 residues outside the read, so it is completed with the germline J gene. This CDR3 has 15 residues. The trim removed 2 bases at V and 6 bases at J, leaving 10 bases unmatched. Germline values: CDR1 SGHRS, CDR2 YFSETQ.

This clone appeared many times. The CDR3 end lies 3 residues beyond the end of the read and is filled in from the germline J gene. This chain uses TRBV5-1 with TRBJ2-5, with D perhaps matching TRBD1 (6 bases). The CDR3 is 15 residues long. V gave up 0 bases and J gave up 5 bases, with 14 bases separating them. Germline V CDR1 and CDR2: SGHRS, YFSETQ. The CDR3 loop reads CASSLAKRQVETQYF. CDR3 bases read: TGCGCCAGCAGCTTGGCCAAGCGACAGGTGGAGACC.

The sample holds many counts of this clone. The CDR3 end lies 3 residues beyond the end of the read and is filled in from the germline J gene. J is TRBJ2-5 and V is TRBV19; 8 bases are shared with TRBD2. Germline trimming cut 3 bases from V and 2 bases from J; bases unmatched to any gene: 5. The CDR3 is 15 residues long. Germline lookup yields CDR1 LNHDA and CDR2 SQIVND (reference sequence). This CDR3 reads CASSILAGRQETQYF. Partial CDR3 DNA: TGTGCCAGTAGTATTCTAGCGGGTAGGCAAGAGACC.

As regards this clone: The read is 3 residues too short to cover the CDR3 end, so that end is filled in from the germline J gene. The genes are TRBV7-2 and TRBJ2-7; 7 bases agree with TRBD1. The ends lost 6 bases at V and 4 bases at J; junction bases unmatched: 3. The CDR3 runs 12 residues. Germline values: CDR1 SGHTA, CDR2 FQGNSA. CDR3 sequence: CASRQGNYEQYF. Partial CDR3 DNA: TGTGCCAGCAGACAGGGGAATTACGAG.

This clone was observed many times. The sequence runs out 3 residues before the end of the CDR3; the remainder is reconstructed from the germline J gene. The chain employs TRBV29-1 and TRBJ1-1; D ambiguous. Trimming left V 4 bases short and J 3 bases short, with 3 bases between. Germline lookup yields CDR1 SQVTM and CDR2 ANQGSEA. There are 10 residues in the CDR3. This CDR3 reads CSVADTEAFF. The sequenced part of the CDR3 DNA is TGCAGCGTTGCTGACACTGAA. Complete variable domain (other parts from reference TRBV29-1 and TRBJ1-1): SAVISQKPSRDICQRGTSLTIQCQVDSQVTMMFWYRQQPGQSLTLIATANQGSEATYESGFVIDKFPISRPNLTFSTLTVSNMSPEDSSIYLCSVADTEAFFGQGTRLTVV.

This clone was observed at least ten times. The read is 3 residues too short to cover the CDR3 end, so that end is filled in from the germline J gene. The V and J genes are TRBV6-2 or TRBV6-3 and TRBJ1-5; 8 bases fit TRBD1. Looked up from germline, CDR1 is MNHEY and CDR2 is SVGEGT. This CDR3 spans 17 amino acids. V was clipped by 5 bases and J by 2 bases; unmatched bases: 11. The covered CDR3 bases are TGTGCCAGCAGTCCCCTTTTCCGGGGACAGGGCAATCAGCCC. This encodes CASSPLFRGQGNQP. The CDR3 in its entirety is CASSPLFRGQGNQPQHF.

This clone has ten or more counts. The CDR3 bases that were read are TGCAGTGCTAGAGGGCCGCGGACAGGTGCCTCCTATGGC. Its protein is CSARGPRTGASYG. The entire CDR3 protein is CSARGPRTGASYGYTF. V usage is TRBV20-1 and J usage is TRBJ1-2; 7 bases fit TRBD1. The read stops 3 residues short of the end of the CDR3; the missing end is completed from the germline J gene. Trimming took 1 base from V and 4 from J; bases not matched to a gene: 12. This CDR3 region has 16 residues. Germline-derived CDR1 and CDR2 are DFQATT and SNEGSKA (reference sequence).

This clone was detected ten times or more. The CDR3 sequence: CASSPLFSGDGSTDTQYF. CDR3 bases read: TGTGCCAGCTCACCCCTATTTTCAGGGGATGGGAGCACAGATACG. The gene calls are TRBV18 and TRBJ2-3; D might be TRBD1 (6 bases). The read stops 3 residues short of the end of the CDR3; the missing end is completed from the germline J gene. In germline, CDR1 is KGHSH, CDR2 LQKENI. V was pared by 3 bases and J by 0 bases, with 19 bases between. This CDR3 has 18 residues. The full variable domain, its missing parts supplied by reference TRBV18 and TRBJ2-3, is NAGVMQNPRHLVRRRGQEARLRCSPMKGHSHVYWYRQLPEEGLKFMVYLQKENIIDESGMPKERFSAEFPKEGPSILRIQQVVRGDSAAYFCASSPLFSGDGSTDTQYFGPGTRLTVL.

This clone was found many times. The CDR3 extends 3 residues past the end of the read, so its final part is completed from the germline J gene. V and J are TRBV7-2 and TRBJ2-5, with 9 bases aligning to TRBD2. V was pared by 2 bases and J by 5 bases, with 3 bases of the junction left unmatched. CDR3 length equals 14 residues. Germline values: CDR1 SGHTA, CDR2 FQGNSA. The part of the CDR3 DNA that was read is TGTGCCAGCAGCTTATTGGCGGGAGGGGAGACC. This encodes CASSLLAGGET. The entire CDR3 protein is CASSLLAGGETQYF.

This clone was counted many times. The CDR3 end is not reached by the read, which stops 3 residues before it; the germline J gene fills it in. The V and J genes are TRBV20-1 and TRBJ1-1; TRBD1 matches at 7 bases. The germline gives CDR1 DFQATT, CDR2 SNEGSKA (reference sequence). J was trimmed by 4 bases and V by 3 bases; bases with no gene match: 8. The length of the CDR3 is 14 residues. Partial CDR3 DNA: TGCAGTGCTAGTGAGACAGGGAGGGCCACTGAA. Protein sequence: CSASETGRATE. In full, the CDR3 is CSASETGRATEAFF.

This clone was recorded a few times. At one of its ends the junction is not consistent with the germline gene, which may arise from a read error. From the germline J gene comes the end of the CDR3, since the read stops 3 residues before it. The rearrangement joins TRBV7-9 to TRBJ2-7, with a weak D call TRBD2 (6 bases). Germline CDR1 SEHNR, CDR2 FQNEAQ (reference sequence). The CDR3 length is 14 residues. The CDR3 DNA, read in part, is TGTTCCAGCAGCTTAGCGTGGAGGGCCTACGAG. Translated, it gives CSSSLAWRAYE. In full, the CDR3 reads CSSSLAWRAYEQYF.

There are many counts of this clone. Read data end 3 residues before the CDR3 end; the end is taken from the germline J gene. Other DNA sequences in this specimen translate into the identical CDR3. This chain joins TRBV5-1 and TRBJ2-7; weak D call: TRBD2 (5 bases). The CDR3 extends over 15 amino acids. Trimming took 0 bases from V and 0 from J, leaving 10 bases between them. The germline V gene has CDR1 SGHRS and CDR2 YFSETQ. The sequenced CDR3 bases are TGCGCCAGCAGCTTGGACAGCGGCAGCTCCTACGAG. The encoded protein is CASSLDSGSSYE. The full CDR3 protein reads CASSLDSGSSYEQYF.

There are many counts of this clone. The CDR3 loop reads CASSLVLAGRNEQFF. The DNA read from the CDR3 is TGTGCCAGCAGCTTAGTACTAGCGGGAAGGAATGAG. The chain has TRBV7-2 and TRBJ2-1; TRBD2 matches at 10 bases. The read halts 3 residues ahead of the CDR3 end, with the missing end drawn from the germline J gene. The germline gives CDR1 SGHTA, CDR2 FQGNSA. CDR3 length equals 15 residues. Germline trimming cut 1 base from V and 7 bases from J; bases unmatched to any gene: 4.

This clone was recorded many times. The CDR3 end falls 3 residues outside the read, so it is completed with the germline J gene. The chain links TRBV5-1 to TRBJ1-6; TRBD1 is a possible D gene (5 bases). The CDR3 contains 15 residues. Germline lookup yields CDR1 SGHRS and CDR2 YFSETQ. Trimming cost V 0 bases and J 6 bases, with 10 bases left between them. CDR3 loop: CASSLVPGSNSPLHF. The CDR3 bases that were read are TGCGCCAGCAGCTTGGTACCAGGGAGTAATTCACCC. Full variable domain (rest looked up from reference TRBV5-1 and TRBJ1-6): KAGVTQTPRYLIKTRGQQVTLSCSPISGHRSVSWYQQTPGQGLQFLFEYFSETQRNKGNFPGRFSGRQFSNSRSEMNVSTLELGDSALYLCASSLVPGSNSPLHFGNGTRLTVT.

The table lists this clone with many counts. Read data end 3 residues before the CDR3 end; the end is taken from the germline J gene. The chain is built from TRBV18 and TRBJ2-1; 9 bases map to TRBD2. With 4 bases clipped from V and 4 bases from J, the junction kept 5 bases outside the gene matches. The CDR3 runs 15 residues. Germline CDR1 KGHSH, CDR2 LQKENI. The DNA read from the CDR3 is TGTGCCAGCTCACGTGAGACTAGCGGATACAATGAG. Protein: CASSRETSGYNE. The full-length CDR3 reads as CASSRETSGYNEQFF. Full variable domain (outside the CDR3, taken from reference TRBV18 and TRBJ2-1): NAGVMQNPRHLVRRRGQEARLRCSPMKGHSHVYWYRQLPEEGLKFMVYLQKENIIDESGMPKERFSAEFPKEGPSILRIQQVVRGDSAAYFCASSRETSGYNEQFFGPGTRLTVL.

This clone came up many times. The CDR3 protein is CASRSGGGLYGYTF. The DNA read from the CDR3 is TGCGCCAGCAGGTCAGGGGGCGGACTTTATGGC. The rearrangement joins TRBV10-1 to TRBJ1-2, with 8 bases lining up with TRBD1. The read finishes 3 residues shy of the CDR3 end, and the germline J gene is used to complete it. This CDR3 is 14 amino acids long. The V gene's germline CDR1 is WNHNN and CDR2 SYGVQD (reference sequence). Unmatched junction bases numbered 8, after V lost 6 bases and J lost 5 bases.

The table lists this clone with many counts. The read is 3 residues too short to cover the CDR3 end, so that end is filled in from the germline J gene. The genes are TRBV7-9 and TRBJ1-4; D unclear. The CDR3 loop spans 15 amino acids. CDR1 and CDR2 (germline): SEHNR, FQNEAQ (reference sequence). The V end was cut by 1 base, the J end by 8 bases, with 14 bases between. The CDR3 reads CASSLGIGFREKLFF. Partial CDR3 DNA: TGTGCCAGCAGCTTAGGAATCGGGTTTCGGGAAAAA.

Ten or more counts support this clone. The read stops 3 residues short of the end of the CDR3; the missing end is completed from the germline J gene. V is TRBV20-1 and J is TRBJ1-2; 10 bases are a match to TRBD1. The CDR3 runs to 14 residues. Germline assignment: CDR1 DFQATT and CDR2 SNEGSKA (reference sequence). V dropped 4 bases and J dropped 2; count of bases not matched to a gene: 4. CDR3 in amino acids: CSATGTGVNYGYTF. The part of the CDR3 DNA that was read is TGCAGTGCTACCGGGACAGGGGTCAACTATGGC.

This clone was picked up many times. The sequenced fragment ends 3 residues before the CDR3 boundary, so the rest is inferred from the germline J gene. The chain joins TRBV19 to TRBJ1-1; tentatively, D is TRBD1 (6 bases). The CDR3 has 15 amino acids. Trimming removed 8 bases from V and 2 bases from J, with 18 bases in between. From germline, CDR1 is LNHDA and CDR2 SQIVND (reference sequence). CDR3 bases read: TGTGCCAGTGCTCCAAGACAGGAGACAAACACTGAA. It specifies CASAPRQETNTE. The full CDR3 sequence reads CASAPRQETNTEAFF.

Worth noting for this clone: The read falls 3 residues short of the CDR3 end, and the missing part is taken from the germline J gene. The chain is built from TRBV7-9 and TRBJ1-2, with D unclear. Germline V lookup: CDR1 SEHNR, CDR2 FQNEAQ (reference sequence). This CDR3 has 15 amino acids. CDR3 sequence reads: CASSSSGIAKNIYTF. CDR3 bases read: TGTGCCAGCAGCTCTAGCGGAATAGCCAAAAACATC.